One TCR beta chain is described in this entry. Its antigen is unidentified. This entry is derived from a study of cytomegalovirus exposure and HLA in healthy donors. Study details: Early on, a data release was issued that held roughly 80 million unique TCRs from HLA-typed donors. General study findings and limits: In a later analysis, several top co-occurrence clusters appeared linked to parvovirus B19, influenza, CMV and Epstein-Barr virus. HLA-A and HLA-B allele assignments for most subjects were reportedly predicted accurately using TCR beta sequences.

The PCR employed 60 Vbeta primers together with 13 Jbeta primers. Method: immunoSEQ multiplex PCR; TCRdb's copy keeps in-frame clones and lacks some. The sample comprises approximately 110,000 clones, 65% to 80% of which are singletons, and 3.1% rests with the top ten. CDR1 and CDR2 from the germline V gene are ENHRY and SYGVKD. The CDR3 has 15 residues. The J segment lost 6 bases and the V segment lost 4 bases, leaving 7 bases of the junction unmatched. The genes are TRBV10-3 and TRBJ2-1, with 9 bases aligning to TRBD1. This TCR was recovered from a woman between 40 and 50 years old in good health and CMV-seronegative. The sample consisted of PBMCs. The CDR3 DNA follows: TGTGCCATCAGTGCCCGGGACAGGGACATCAATGAGCAGTTCTTC. It is translated as CAISARDRDINEQFF.